The rows below give T cell receptor beta chains drawn from one sample of a study of TIL therapy for anti-PD-1-resistant metastatic lung cancer. Assay used: immunoSEQ multiplex PCR; TCRdb lists only in-frame clones, some missing. The sample lists about 60,000 clones; over 75% were seen once. This specimen was blood, taken at baseline. Receptors were obtained from a person aged 25-79 years with non-small cell lung cancer. Both conserved end residues are part of each CDR3.

TRBV11-2 | CASSLFPDRPYQQYF
TRBV6-5 | CASSYATSYGYTF
TRBV19 | CASSITGLPTVYNEQFF
TRBV19 | CASSAFLQETQYF
TRBV20-1 | CSATRENEQFF
TRBV18 | CASSLRTPDTGELFF
TRBV2 | CASSEPGQGAIEQYF
TRBV3-1/TRBV3-2 | CASSQGQGAADTQYF
TRBV13 | CASSSPAGQGENEQYF
TRBV11-2 | CASSLPGQETQYF
TRBV27 | CASSLRYGNEKLFF
TRBV4-1 | CASSQLVQRNEKLFF
TRBV30 | CAWSGGTSGATTKGEQFF
TRBV20-1 | CSASMTGALGEQYF
TRBV30 | CAWSPGLAGPSRYF
TRBV5-1 | CASRARERSYEQYF
TRBV27 | CASSNEASRVTNQPQHF
TRBV7-6 | CASSLEQGAYEQYF
TRBV28 | CASSTWESYEQYF
TRBV20-1 | CSASGRGLDIQYF
TRBV28 | CASSPTGPDHYGYTF
TRBV27 | CASSLWGPPNEKLFF
TRBV18 | CASSPSRGVGHGYTF
TRBV5-5 | CASSLGYRGNRMNTEAFF
TRBV18 | CASSPPQGLPEQYF
TRBV21-1 | CASTKQPQHF
TRBV27 | CASSPTSGGGYEQYF
TRBV11-1 | CASSLLRGGRYNEQFF
TRBV6-1 | CASSEIREGTF
TRBV27 | CASSPGKQETQYF